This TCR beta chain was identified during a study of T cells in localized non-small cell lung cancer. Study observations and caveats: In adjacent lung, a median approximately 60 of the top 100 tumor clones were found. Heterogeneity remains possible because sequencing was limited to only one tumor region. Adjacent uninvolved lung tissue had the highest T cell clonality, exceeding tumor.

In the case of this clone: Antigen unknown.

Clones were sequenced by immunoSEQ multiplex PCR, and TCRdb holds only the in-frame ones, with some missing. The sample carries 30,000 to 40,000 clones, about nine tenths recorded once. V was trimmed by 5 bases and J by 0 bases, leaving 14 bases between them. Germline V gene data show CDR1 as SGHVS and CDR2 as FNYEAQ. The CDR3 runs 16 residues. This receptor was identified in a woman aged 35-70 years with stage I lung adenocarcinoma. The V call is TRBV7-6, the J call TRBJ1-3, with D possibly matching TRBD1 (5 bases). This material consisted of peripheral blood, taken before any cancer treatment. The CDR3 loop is CASSPGPGYSGNTIYF. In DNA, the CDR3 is TGTGCCAGCAGCCCAGGGCCGGGTTACTCTGGAAACACCATATATTTT.